This T cell receptor (beta chain) was sequenced during a study of blood T cell repertoires in COVID-19. The wider study: Sites in the United States, Italy and Spain provided acute and convalescent COVID-19 samples. In each case, the material was cDNA or gDNA derived from T cells, B-cell-depleted T cells, or PBMCs.

The V gene's germline CDR1 is MGHRA and CDR2 YSYEKL. The CDR3 sequence is 14 residues long. V gave up 2 bases and J gave up 4 bases, with 10 bases separating them. Sequencing used immunoSEQ multiplex PCR; TCRdb keeps in-frame clones, though not all of them. The sample has some 150,000 clones, 84% seen once; the top ten hold around 10%. Sequencing was carried out using peripheral blood. The gene calls are TRBV4-1 and TRBJ2-3; tentatively, D is TRBD1 (5 bases). This TCR was sampled from a woman aged 80 or over in a cohort sampled during active or convalescent COVID-19. The CDR3: CASSQRRDSDTQYF. The CDR3 DNA reads TGCGCCAGCAGCCAACGCAGGGATTCAGATACGCAGTATTTT.